This T cell receptor (beta chain) was sequenced for a study of T cell responses to AZD1222 COVID-19 vaccine. Across the whole study: Pooling covered second doses at about 4 or about 12 weeks.

The study's findings and limits: Donors skewed white British and female; clonal diversity was possibly underestimated. Reportedly, nearly half the spike-specific TCRs target unmutated variant regions. Mapped onto spike, vaccine-associated CD4 TCRs spanned it and were dominant at 160-218 and 743-854.

As concerns this clone: Its antigen is as yet unknown.

Using immunoSEQ multiplex PCR, the repertoire was profiled, and TCRdb retains in-frame clones only, with some absent. Of 140,000 to 150,000 clones detected, 80% to 90% appear once; the ten largest clones hold roughly 1.5%. Trimming cost V 1 base and J 8 bases; bases outside gene matches: 7. Per germline, CDR1 SEHNR and CDR2 FQNEAQ (reference sequence). This CDR3 contains 15 residues. The chain joins TRBV7-9 to TRBJ1-4, with 7 bases that match TRBD1. The sample consisted of peripheral blood, taken on day 0 of AZD1222 vaccination. The sequence was collected from an adult in good health. CDR3 nucleotides: TGTGCCAGCAGCTTAGGCCAAACAGGGGCAGAAAAACTGTTTTTT. Amino acids: CASSLGQTGAEKLFF.